Detailed here is one T cell receptor beta chain. This entry belongs to a study of T-cell reconstitution after alpha-beta-depleted transplantation in children. TCRbeta library construction was performed incorporating unique molecular identifiers. TCRdb ran MiXCR on the PCR reads and lists one entry per CDR3 protein. The table has 250,000 to 350,000 distinct CDR3 sequences, over 8% seen once; the top ten hold around 10%. V lost 3 bases and J 7 bases, leaving 7 bases between the germline ends. Germline V gives CDR1 LGHDT, CDR2 YNNKEL (reference sequence). This CDR3 comprises 12 residues. The chain employs TRBV3-1 and TRBJ1-5, with D hard to call. Sample: PBMCs from the stem cell graft donor, taken from the stem cell graft. The source of this sequence is a human donor who donated a stem cell graft to a child with SCID. The CDR3 spells CASSQAGQPQHF. DNA of the CDR3: TGTGCCAGCAGCCAGGCGGGGCAGCCCCAGCATTTT.